This is a list of T cell receptor beta chains from one sample in a study of T-cell reconstitution after alpha-beta-depleted transplantation in children. A single record per CDR3 protein comes from TCRdb applying MiXCR to the PCR reads. The sample shows about 270,000 distinct CDR3 sequences, 9.9% of them seen only once. The sequencing here drew on PBMCs from the stem cell graft donor, taken from the stem cell graft. These receptor sequences come from a human donor who donated a stem cell graft to a child with SCID. The CDR3 runs from the conserved cysteine through the conserved F or W. The D gene is left open where the match is weak. Some rows mark clone size as missing; the rest say once, few, many or name a class of expanded clone.

>TRBJ2-2|TRBD2|19|TRBV5-1|.
TGCGCCAGCAGCTTCTTTGGGACTAGCGGGGCCGCGAACACCGGGGAGCTGTTTTTT
CASSFFGTSGAANTGELFF
>TRBJ1-1|.|14|TRBV10-3|few
TGTGCCATCAGAGTAGGGGGTGCGAACACTGAAGCTTTCTTT
CAIRVGGANTEAFF
>TRBJ2-6|.|15|TRBV28|.
TGTGCCAGCGCCCTCCAGGGCCCCGGGGCCAACGTCCTGACTTTC
CASALQGPGANVLTF
>TRBJ1-5|.|13|TRBV3-1|many
TGTGCCAGCAGCCAAGATTCTTATCAGCCCCAGCATTTT
CASSQDSYQPQHF
>TRBJ2-5|.|15|TRBV5-1|.
TGCGCCAGCAGCCGGGGGGACAGTAACCAAGAGACCCAGTACTTC
CASSRGDSNQETQYF
>TRBJ2-7|.|13|TRBV5-5|few
TGTGCCAGCAGCTTAAGACAGGATCGCGAGCAGTACTTC
CASSLRQDREQYF
>TRBJ2-7|.|13|TRBV20-1|many
TGCAGTGCTAGGTTACAGTCCACCTACGAGCAGTACTTC
CSARLQSTYEQYF
>TRBJ2-5|.|15|TRBV5-6|few
TGTGCCAGCAATCCACCCCCGGGGGCGCTGGAGACCCAGTACTTC
CASNPPPGALETQYF
>TRBJ2-3|.|17|TRBV5-1|.
TGCGCCAGCAGCTTGACCCCTAGCGCGGGGGCATCAGATACGCAGTATTTT
CASSLTPSAGASDTQYF
>TRBJ1-6|.|15|TRBV12-3/TRBV12-4|.
TGTGCCAGCAGTTTCCACAGGGACGGGTATTCACCCCTCCACTTT
CASSFHRDGYSPLHF
>TRBJ1-5|TRBD1|16|TRBV20-1|few
TGCAGTGCTAGAGACCCGACAGGGTATAGCAATCAGCCCCAGCATTTT
CSARDPTGYSNQPQHF
>TRBJ1-4|.|16|TRBV7-8|many
TGTGCCAGCAGCTTAGGACTTGCTTCAAGAGGGGAAAAACTGTTTTTT
CASSLGLASRGEKLFF
>TRBJ2-7|.|14|TRBV3-1|.
TGTGCCAGCAGCCAAGGGTTGGGCTCCTACGAGCAGTACTTC
CASSQGLGSYEQYF
>TRBJ2-7|.|15|TRBV12-3/TRBV12-4|once
TGTGCCAGCAGCTATCCGGTACAGGGTCTCTACGAGCAGTACTTC
CASSYPVQGLYEQYF
>TRBJ2-2|.|15|TRBV12-5|.
TGTGCTAGTGGTTTGGTGACTTTGAACACCGGGGAGCTGTTTTTT
CASGLVTLNTGELFF
>TRBJ1-6|.|12|TRBV5-1|few
TGCGCCAGCAGGGGGCCGAATTCACCCCTCCACTTT
CASRGPNSPLHF
>TRBJ2-7|.|17|TRBV7-8|few
TGTGCCAGCAGCTTAGCGCGACGGGGGTGGGACTTGGGGGAGCAGTACTTC
CASSLARRGWDLGEQYF
>TRBJ1-5|.|15|TRBV6-1|few
TGTGCCAGCAGTGAAGGACAGAGTTTTAATCAGCCCCAGCATTTT
CASSEGQSFNQPQHF
>TRBJ2-7|TRBD1|14|TRBV5-1|many
TGCGCCAGCACAGGGACAGGGGTTCTAGTGGAGCAGTACTTC
CASTGTGVLVEQYF
>TRBJ2-1|TRBD1|15|TRBV4-1|few
TGCGCCAGCAGCCAACCGGGACAGGGGGAAAATGAGCAGTTCTTC
CASSQPGQGENEQFF
>TRBJ2-1|TRBD1|18|TRBV5-1|.
TGCGCCAGCAGCTTGGCCCAGCGGACAGGTAGCTCCTACAATGAGCAGTTCTTC
CASSLAQRTGSSYNEQFF
>TRBJ2-3|TRBD2|15|TRBV12-3/TRBV12-4|many
TGTGCCAGCGGAGCTAGCGGGGTTAGCACAGATACGCAGTATTTT
CASGASGVSTDTQYF
>TRBJ2-1|.|14|TRBV5-5|few
TGTGCCAGCAGCTACGGGACACTTTACAATGAGCAGTTCTTC
CASSYGTLYNEQFF
>TRBJ2-7|.|13|TRBV27|few
TGTGCCACCAGGAGGCACTCAGACTACGAGCAGTACTTC
CATRRHSDYEQYF
>TRBJ2-5|.|16|TRBV7-2|few
TGTGCCAGCAGCGAGTGGACTTTCGATTCAGAAGAGACCCAGTACTTC
CASSEWTFDSEETQYF
>TRBJ1-5|.|15|TRBV27|many
TGTGCCAGCAGTTTATCCGGGGCGGGGAATCAGCCCCAGCATTTT
CASSLSGAGNQPQHF
>TRBJ1-4|.|15|TRBV27|.
TGTGCCAGCAGCGAACTTGGGGTGGGCGATGAAAAACTGTTTTTT
CASSELGVGDEKLFF
>TRBJ2-2|.|15|TRBV7-9|few
TGTGCCAGCAGCTTAGGGACAGAACACACCGGGGAGCTGTTTTTT
CASSLGTEHTGELFF
>TRBJ1-2|.|15|TRBV7-6|few
TGTGCCAGCAGCGTACAAAAGGGGTCTAACTATGGCTACACCTTC
CASSVQKGSNYGYTF
>TRBJ2-7|.|12|TRBV27|many
TGTGCCAGCAGCCAGGGGTCCGAAGAGCAGTACTTC
CASSQGSEEQYF
>TRBJ2-3|TRBD1|15|TRBV6-2/TRBV6-3|.
TGTGCCAGCAGTCCCCTCGGACAGGGCGCAGATACGCAGTATTTT
CASSPLGQGADTQYF
>TRBJ2-5|TRBD2|14|TRBV19|many
TGTGCCAGTACCTCTCGGGTCGGGGGGGAGACCCAGTACTTC
CASTSRVGGETQYF
>TRBJ2-7|TRBD2|15|TRBV7-2|many
TGTGCCAGCAGCTCGCGTGGCGGGGGGCTCTACGAGCAGTACTTC
CASSSRGGGLYEQYF